Below, one T cell receptor (beta chain) is given with its context. The antigen is unknown. The entry originates in a study of blood T cells in healthy people across ages. Whole-study context: The template switching approach captured approximately one barcoded beta molecule for every two T cells. Study findings and constraints: Greater diversity and more naive CD4+ cells were seen in long-lived donors than in aged donors. Strong correlation was found linking TCR beta diversity to naive T cell percentage.

Germline V gene sequence: CDR1 SQVTM, CDR2 ANQGSEA. The CDR3 consists of 12 residues. The V gene lost 3 bases and the J gene lost 6 bases, with 11 bases spanning the gap. Combining a sample-barcoded 5' primer with a J-beta primer mix, a second PCR ran for roughly 6 to 11 cycles. MiXCR was run by TCRdb on the 5' RACE reads, yielding one entry per CDR3 protein. The repertoire consists of 700,000 to 950,000 distinct CDR3 sequences, with 43% occurring once and the leading ten covering 20% to 25%. The total RNA that was extracted per sample amounted to at least 5.5 micrograms. The chain carries TRBV29-1 and TRBJ1-1; TRBD1 might be the D (5 bases). This receptor was identified in a woman aged 55-70 years in good health. Sequencing input: blood. DNA of the CDR3: TGCAGCGTTGATGAAGGAGGGGCTGAAGCTTTCTTT. Protein: CSVDEGGAEAFF.